Each of the 25 T cell receptor beta chains below was sequenced from the same sample in a study of cytomegalovirus exposure and HLA in healthy donors. The protocol was immunoSEQ multiplex PCR, while the TCRdb copy is restricted to in-frame clones and leaves out a portion. The table includes tens of thousands of clones, about 96% detected once. What was sequenced was PBMCs. Source of these receptors: a woman under 30 in good health and CMV-seronegative.

The J gene is TRBJ1-5, the V gene TRBV30; D might be TRBD1 (5 bases). With 0 bases removed from V and 3 bases from J, the gap between germline ends came to 6 bases. This CDR3 is 13 amino acids long. Germline lookup yields CDR1 GTSNPN and CDR2 SVGIG (reference sequence). CDR3 sequence (DNA): TGTGCCTGGAGTGTCAGGGACAATCAGCCCCAGCATTTT. Protein sequence: CAWSVRDNQPQHF.

The J gene is TRBJ2-3, the V gene TRBV7-9; D is unclear. The CDR3 contains 15 residues. V was trimmed by 1 base and J by 5 bases, leaving 13 bases between them. Germline V gives CDR1 SEHNR, CDR2 FQNEAQ (reference sequence). The CDR3 nucleotides are TGTGCCAGCAGCTTAGTCGGTCAGGTCGTAGATACGCAGTATTTT. The encoded protein is CASSLVGQVVDTQYF. Full variable domain (rest looked up from reference TRBV7-9 and TRBJ2-3): DTGVSQNPRHKITKRGQNVTFRCDPISEHNRLYWYRQTLGQGPEFLTYFQNEAQLEKSRLLSDRFSAERPKGSFSTLEIQRTEQGDSAMYLCASSLVGQVVDTQYFGPGTRLTVL.

The chain carries TRBV19 and TRBJ2-7, with 11 bases identical to TRBD1. Unmatched junction bases numbered 5, after V lost 5 bases and J lost 2 bases. Germline V gene data show CDR1 as LNHDA and CDR2 as SQIVND (reference sequence). The CDR3 loop spans 15 amino acids. The chain's CDR3 is CASSAGTGGAYEQYF. The CDR3, as DNA: TGTGCCAGTAGTGCCGGGACAGGGGGGGCCTACGAGCAGTACTTC. The full variable domain, with the rest looked up from reference TRBV19 and TRBJ2-7, is DGGITQSPKYLFRKEGQNVTLSCEQNLNHDAMYWYRQDPGQGLRLIYYSQIVNDFQKGDIAEGYSVSREKKESFPLTVTSAQKNPTAFYLCASSAGTGGAYEQYFGPGTRLTVT.

In this sample, this clone turned up once. The chain couples TRBV27 to TRBJ2-2; 8 nucleotides line up with TRBD2. Per the germline V gene, CDR1 is MNHEY and CDR2 is SMNVEV (reference sequence). CDR3 length equals 15 residues. V was clipped by 8 bases and J by 4 bases; unmatched bases: 9. In nucleotides, the CDR3 is TGTGCCAGCCTCCCACGGAGCGGGGGCACCGGGGAGCTGTTTTTT. Protein sequence: CASLPRSGGTGELFF.

The chain is built from TRBV27 and TRBJ2-1, with TRBD2 matching over 12 bases. Germline V lookup: CDR1 MNHEY, CDR2 SMNVEV (reference sequence). V gave up 3 bases and J gave up 6 bases; unmatched junction bases: 0. This CDR3 is built from 14 residues. CDR3 region: CASSLGLAGNEQFF. Here the CDR3 DNA reads TGTGCCAGCAGTTTGGGACTAGCGGGCAATGAGCAGTTCTTC.

This chain uses TRBV9 with TRBJ2-2; unclear D gene. CDR3 length equals 14 residues. V gave up 0 bases and J gave up 4 bases, with 7 bases separating them. CDR1 SGDLS and CDR2 YYNGEE come from the germline V gene. The CDR3 region is CASSVGLSTGELFF. DNA for the CDR3: TGTGCCAGCAGCGTAGGACTTTCCACCGGGGAGCTGTTTTTT.

The CDR3 nucleotides are TGTGCCAGCACCCCTTGGGGGGAAGTGGCTTTCTTT. Amino acids: CASTPWGEVAFF. The J gene is TRBJ1-1, the V gene TRBV21-1. TRBV21-1 is reported as a pseudogene. The CDR3 totals 12 residues.

Only one count was recorded for this clone. The chain employs TRBV30 and TRBJ1-2, with TRBD1 matching 7 bases. The V segment lost 0 bases and the J segment 5 bases; nucleotides outside the gene matches: 3. Germline lookup yields CDR1 GTSNPN and CDR2 SVGIG (reference sequence). The CDR3 is 13 amino acids. CDR3 region: CAWSVGRGYGYTF. The CDR3 nucleotides read TGTGCCTGGAGTGTAGGCAGGGGGTATGGCTACACCTTC. The variable domain in full, completed from reference TRBV30 and TRBJ1-2, reads SQTIHQWPATLVQPVGSPLSLECTVEGTSNPNLYWYRQAAGRGLQLLFYSVGIGQISSEVPQNLSASRPQDRQFILSSKKLLLSDSGFYLCAWSVGRGYGYTFGSGTRLTVV.

This chain links TRBV6-5 with TRBJ2-1; 8 positions agree with TRBD2. The CDR3 totals 15 residues. The V gene end was trimmed by 2 bases and the J gene end by 7 bases; junction bases not matched to a gene: 7. Germline CDR1 reads MNHEY; CDR2 reads SVGAGI. The CDR3 spells CASSYNAGGGNEQFF. For the CDR3, the DNA is TGTGCCAGCAGTTACAACGCGGGAGGTGGGAATGAGCAGTTCTTC.

This chain uses TRBV5-1 with TRBJ2-1, with TRBD2 matching 7 bases. The CDR3 length is 16 residues. Germline loops: CDR1 SGHRS, CDR2 YFSETQ. V lost 0 bases to trimming and J lost 9 bases; unmatched junction nucleotides: 12. In DNA, the CDR3 is TGCGCCAGCAGCTTGGCCGGTGGCGGGAGAAGTAGTGAGCAGTTCTTC. Translation: CASSLAGGGRSSEQFF.

The V and J genes are TRBV30 and TRBJ2-7, with D possibly being TRBD1 (5 bases). CDR3 length equals 14 residues. The germline gives CDR1 GTSNPN, CDR2 SVGIG (reference sequence). V dropped 3 bases and J dropped 0 bases, with 12 bases sitting between them. The CDR3 DNA is TGTGCCTGGAGGCCCGCCGGACACTCCTACGAGCAGTACTTC. It is translated as CAWRPAGHSYEQYF.

The V call is TRBV5-1, the J call TRBJ2-7, with 9 bases identical to TRBD1. The CDR3 is 14 amino acids. Germline CDR1 and CDR2: SGHRS and YFSETQ. J was trimmed by 4 bases and V by 4 bases; bases with no gene match: 6. CDR3 region: CASSQGQGPYEQYF. The CDR3 coding sequence is TGCGCCAGCAGCCAGGGACAGGGACCATACGAGCAGTACTTC. Drawing the rest from reference TRBV5-1 and TRBJ2-7, the complete variable domain is KAGVTQTPRYLIKTRGQQVTLSCSPISGHRSVSWYQQTPGQGLQFLFEYFSETQRNKGNFPGRFSGRQFSNSRSEMNVSTLELGDSALYLCASSQGQGPYEQYFGPGTRLTVT.

V usage is TRBV5-6 and J usage is TRBJ2-1, with D maybe TRBD2 (6 bases). This CDR3 contains 16 residues. Trimming removed 1 base from V and 3 bases from J, with 14 bases in between. Germline-derived CDR1 and CDR2 are SGHDT and YYEEEE. The CDR3 loop reads CASSLWRGEGYNEQFF. The CDR3, as DNA: TGTGCCAGCAGCTTGTGGAGGGGAGAGGGCTACAATGAGCAGTTCTTC.

There are a few counts of this clone. This same CDR3 is encoded by further DNA sequences in the sample. This chain joins TRBV5-6 and TRBJ2-7; 7 bases fit TRBD1. Germline V gene data show CDR1 as SGHDT and CDR2 as YYEEEE. V trimming: 4 bases; J trimming: 0 bases; junction bases outside the gene matches: 7. The length of the CDR3 is 15 residues. CDR3 sequence: CASSPPTGPSYEQYF. DNA for the CDR3: TGTGCCAGCAGCCCTCCGACAGGGCCCTCCTACGAGCAGTACTTC. Variable domain in full (rest from reference TRBV5-6 and TRBJ2-7): DAGVTQSPTHLIKTRGQQVTLRCSPKSGHDTVSWYQQALGQGPQFIFQYYEEEERQRGNFPDRFSGHQFPNYSSELNVNALLLGDSALYLCASSPPTGPSYEQYFGPGTRLTVT.

V gene TRBV11-2 combines with J gene TRBJ1-4; 10 positions agree with TRBD1. The germline gives CDR1 SGHAT, CDR2 FQNNGV. The CDR3 contains 14 residues. The V segment lost 4 bases and the J segment 12 bases; nucleotides outside the gene matches: 8. The CDR3 DNA sequence: TGTGCCAGCAGCTCCGGGACAGGGGCGGGGGAACTGTTTTTT. Translating it yields CASSSGTGAGELFF.

V gene TRBV19 combines with J gene TRBJ2-7; 7 bases map to TRBD2. With 8 bases clipped from V and 6 bases from J, the junction kept 7 bases outside the gene matches. CDR1 and CDR2 (germline): LNHDA, SQIVND (reference sequence). This CDR3 comprises 12 residues. The CDR3 spells CASGLGGVEQYF. The CDR3 DNA is TGTGCCAGTGGATTGGGGGGGGTCGAGCAGTACTTC. Complete variable domain (other parts from reference TRBV19 and TRBJ2-7): DGGITQSPKYLFRKEGQNVTLSCEQNLNHDAMYWYRQDPGQGLRLIYYSQIVNDFQKGDIAEGYSVSREKKESFPLTVTSAQKNPTAFYLCASGLGGVEQYFGPGTRLTVT.

The rearrangement uses TRBV13 and TRBJ2-7; TRBD1 matches at 9 bases. Looked up from germline, CDR1 is PRHDT and CDR2 is FYEKMQ (reference sequence). The CDR3 sequence is 18 residues long. The V and J ends lost 5 bases and 1 base, in that order; junction bases with no gene match: 15. CDR3 loop: CASSPPIWGQGPSYEQYF. DNA for the CDR3: TGTGCCAGCAGCCCACCGATTTGGGGACAGGGCCCTTCCTACGAGCAGTACTTC.

The rearrangement uses TRBV19 and TRBJ1-2, with a weak D call TRBD1 (6 bases). With 4 bases removed from V and 4 bases from J, the gap between germline ends came to 13 bases. Germline assignment: CDR1 LNHDA and CDR2 SQIVND (reference sequence). The CDR3 sequence is 14 residues long. The CDR3 DNA reads as TGTGCCAGTAGTAACCCAGGACAGTTCTATGGCTACACCTTC. This gives the protein CASSNPGQFYGYTF.

This sequence joins TRBV6-6 and TRBJ2-1, with D maybe TRBD2 (6 bases). Germline V gene sequence: CDR1 MNHNY, CDR2 SVGAGI (reference sequence). The V end was cut by 7 bases, the J end by 7 bases, with 23 bases between. The CDR3 contains 16 residues. The CDR3 DNA is TGTGCCAGCACCTACGGGGGACTGACTGGGGATAATGAGCAGTTCTTC. This codes for CASTYGGLTGDNEQFF.

The V gene is TRBV7-2, the J gene TRBJ1-2, with 9 bases matching TRBD1. The CDR3 spans 13 residues. Trimming removed 5 bases from V and 5 bases from J; junction bases left unmatched: 3. The germline V gene encodes CDR1 SGHTA and CDR2 FQGNSA. The CDR3 protein is CASSATGGYGYTF. CDR3 in DNA: TGTGCCAGCAGCGCGACAGGGGGATATGGCTACACCTTC.

V and J are TRBV10-3 and TRBJ1-1; the D is unclear. Germline values: CDR1 ENHRY, CDR2 SYGVKD. V was cut by 6 bases and J by 5 bases, with 10 bases left in between. CDR3 size: 12 residues. The CDR3 region has the DNA TGTGCCATCAGCCGCGGAGGGACTGAAGCTTTCTTT. Its translation: CAISRGGTEAFF.

V usage is TRBV7-2 and J usage is TRBJ2-3, with 14 bases lining up with TRBD2. Per germline, CDR1 SGHTA and CDR2 FQGNSA. After removal of 2 bases from V and 11 bases from J, the junction contained 15 bases not matched to a gene. This CDR3 is built from 18 residues. The CDR3 protein is CASSLWGLAGEPATRQYF. CDR3 in DNA: TGTGCCAGCAGCTTATGGGGACTAGCGGGGGAACCTGCGACCAGGCAGTATTTT.

This CDR3 reads CASRTGQGDGYTF. The DNA for the CDR3 is TGTGCCAGCAGGACCGGACAGGGGGATGGCTACACCTTC. The chain couples TRBV2 to TRBJ1-2; 10 bases line up with TRBD1. The CDR3 length is 13 residues. J gave up 6 bases and V 6 bases, and 4 bases lay outside the gene matches. Germline V gene data show CDR1 as SNHLY and CDR2 as FYNNEI.

The V gene is TRBV15, the J gene TRBJ1-2; D is possibly TRBD1 (5 bases). The CDR3 covers 13 residues. The V end lost 4 bases, the J end lost 8 bases, and 14 bases lay between the germline ends. The V gene's germline CDR1 is LNHNV and CDR2 YYDKDF (reference sequence). DNA for the CDR3: TGTGCCACCAGCACGGGGGACTTAGGGGGCTACACCTTC. Translating gives CATSTGDLGGYTF.

Turning to this clone: The same CDR3 can be traced to other DNA sequences in this sample. V is TRBV6-6 and J is TRBJ2-2; 8 bases are a match to TRBD1. The V segment lost 2 bases and the J segment 1 base; nucleotides outside the gene matches: 0. CDR1 MNHNY and CDR2 SVGAGI come from the germline V gene (reference sequence). This CDR3 is 15 amino acids long. The DNA for the CDR3 is TGTGCCAGCAGTTACGGACAGGGGAACACCGGGGAGCTGTTTTTT. The encoded protein is CASSYGQGNTGELFF.